The clone carrying this T cell receptor beta chain appeared once. Its target is unknown. This sample was taken from a study of shared clonotypes between healthy human individuals. Healthy HIV-negative adults with no recent acute infections or vaccinations were recruited as donors. This CDR3 region has 15 residues. Looked up from germline, CDR1 is MDHEN and CDR2 is SYDVKM. V gave up 7 bases and J gave up 2 bases; unmatched junction bases: 6. General study findings and limits: Non-shared clonotypes had lower generation probabilities than clonotypes shared by all four sorted-subset donors.

It was around 190 ng DNA, some 30,000 T cell genomes, that sorted-subset replicate PCRs used. In the original processing: Quality scores were absent from the junction-only immunoSEQ sequences, so filtering differed. Using immunoSEQ multiplex PCR, the repertoire was profiled, and TCRdb retains in-frame clones only, with some absent. That table is the source of V, J and clone size, and D and trimming were worked out from the DNA. The sample consists of some 580,000 clones, more than 95% of them appearing once. The chain has TRBV28 and TRBJ2-2, with 8 bases fitting TRBD2. This TCR derives from a woman in her thirties in good health. Sequencing was carried out using naive CD4+ T cells sorted from blood. Subset of the sample: CD45RA+ positively selected. The CDR3 is CASIRIAGNTGELFF. The CDR3 DNA sequence: TGTGCCAGCATCCGGATAGCGGGAAACACCGGGGAGCTGTTTTTT. The full variable domain, with the rest looked up from reference TRBV28 and TRBJ2-2, is DVKVTQSSRYLVKRTGEKVFLECVQDMDHENMFWYRQDPGLGLRLIYFSYDVKMKEKGDIPEGYSVSREKKERFSLILESASTNQTSMYLCASIRIAGNTGELFFGEGSRLTVL.